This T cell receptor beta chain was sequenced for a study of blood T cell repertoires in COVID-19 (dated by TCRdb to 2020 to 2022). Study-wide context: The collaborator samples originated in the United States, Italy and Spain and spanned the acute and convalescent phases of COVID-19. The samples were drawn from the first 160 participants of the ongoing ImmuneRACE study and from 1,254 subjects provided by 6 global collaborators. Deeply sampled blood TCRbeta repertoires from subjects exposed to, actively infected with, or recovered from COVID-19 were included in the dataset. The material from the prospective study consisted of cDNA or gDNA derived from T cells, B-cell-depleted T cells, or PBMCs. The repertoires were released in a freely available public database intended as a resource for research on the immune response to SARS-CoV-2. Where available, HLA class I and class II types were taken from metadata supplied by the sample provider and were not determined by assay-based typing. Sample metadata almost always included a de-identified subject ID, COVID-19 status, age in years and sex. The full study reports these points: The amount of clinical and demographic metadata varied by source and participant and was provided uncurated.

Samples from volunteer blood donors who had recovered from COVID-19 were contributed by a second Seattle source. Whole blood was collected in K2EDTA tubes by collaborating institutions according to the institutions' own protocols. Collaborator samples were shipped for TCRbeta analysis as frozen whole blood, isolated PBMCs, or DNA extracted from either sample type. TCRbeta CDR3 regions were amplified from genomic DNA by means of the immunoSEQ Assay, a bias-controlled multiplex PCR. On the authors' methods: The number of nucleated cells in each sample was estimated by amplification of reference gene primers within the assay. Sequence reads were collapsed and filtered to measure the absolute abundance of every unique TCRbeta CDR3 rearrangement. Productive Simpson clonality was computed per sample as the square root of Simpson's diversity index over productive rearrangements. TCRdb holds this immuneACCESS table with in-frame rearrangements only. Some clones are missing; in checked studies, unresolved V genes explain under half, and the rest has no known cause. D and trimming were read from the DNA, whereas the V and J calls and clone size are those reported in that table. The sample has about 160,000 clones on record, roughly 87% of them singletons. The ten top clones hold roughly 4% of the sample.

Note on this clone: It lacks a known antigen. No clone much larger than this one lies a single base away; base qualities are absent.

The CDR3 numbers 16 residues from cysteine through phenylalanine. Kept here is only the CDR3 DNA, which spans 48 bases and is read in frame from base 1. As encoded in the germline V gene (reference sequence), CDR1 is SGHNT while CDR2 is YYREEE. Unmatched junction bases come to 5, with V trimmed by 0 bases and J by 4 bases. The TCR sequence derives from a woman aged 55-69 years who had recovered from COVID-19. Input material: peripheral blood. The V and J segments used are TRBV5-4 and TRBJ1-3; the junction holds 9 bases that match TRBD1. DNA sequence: TGTGCCAGCAGCTTGGAACAGGGGGCTAGGGGAAACACCATATATTTT. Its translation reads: CASSLEQGARGNTIYF.